This T cell receptor (beta chain) is drawn from a study of T cell changes during pregnancy in multiple sclerosis. The repertoire was sequenced with immunoSEQ multiplex PCR; TCRdb's copy has only in-frame clones and lacks some. The data hold some 22,000 clones, with over 75% observed a single time. The origin of this receptor is a female donor with multiple sclerosis, enrolled in a pregnancy study. The sample in question was CD8+ T cells from peripheral blood mononuclear cells, obtained before pregnancy.

The CDR3 DNA is TGTGCCAGCAGCTCTCCGTTAGGTGGGGCAAATGAGACTTTCTTT. Its translation is CASSSPLGGANETFF. The chain joins TRBV7-9 to TRBJ1-1, with D perhaps TRBD1 (5 bases). CDR1 SEHNR and CDR2 FQNEAQ come from the germline V gene (reference sequence). CDR3 length: 15 amino acids. The V and J ends lost 4 bases and 12 bases respectively, with 24 bases between them.